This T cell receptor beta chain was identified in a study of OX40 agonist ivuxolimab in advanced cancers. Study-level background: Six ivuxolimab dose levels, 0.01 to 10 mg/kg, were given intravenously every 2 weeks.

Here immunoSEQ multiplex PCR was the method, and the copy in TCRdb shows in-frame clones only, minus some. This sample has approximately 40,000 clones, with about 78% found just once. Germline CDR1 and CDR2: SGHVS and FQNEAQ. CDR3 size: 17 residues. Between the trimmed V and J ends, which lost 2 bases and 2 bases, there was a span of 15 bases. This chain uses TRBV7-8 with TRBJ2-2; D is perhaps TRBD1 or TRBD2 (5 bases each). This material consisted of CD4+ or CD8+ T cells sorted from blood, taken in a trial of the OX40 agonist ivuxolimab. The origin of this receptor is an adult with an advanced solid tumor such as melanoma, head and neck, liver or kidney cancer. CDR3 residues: CASSLPRDGPNTGELFF. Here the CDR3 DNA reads TGTGCCAGCAGCTTACCCCGGGACGGCCCAAACACCGGGGAGCTGTTTTTT.